Below, one T cell receptor (beta chain) is given with its context. As yet, its antigen is unknown. This specimen comes from a study of shared clonotypes between healthy human individuals. As for the study in general: CD4 naive cells filled three plates per donor, CD4 memory three, CD8 naive two and CD8 memory one. Broader study findings: Naive subsets tended to show greater estimated richness than memory subsets.

Each PCR replicate from the sorted subsets contained around 200 ng DNA, which is about 30,000 T cell genomes. Here immunoSEQ multiplex PCR was the method, and the copy in TCRdb shows in-frame clones only, minus some. The table lists approximately 2,000,000 clones, roughly 90% of them singletons. The V gene's germline CDR1 is LNHDA and CDR2 SQIVND (reference sequence). Trimming left V 4 bases short and J 6 bases short, with 22 bases between. This CDR3 is 16 amino acids long. Donation came from healthy HIV-negative adults that had no recent acute infections or vaccinations. The sample comprised naive CD4+ T cells from PBMCs. Subset given: CD45RA+ positively selected. The J gene is TRBJ2-7, the V gene TRBV19; TRBD1 might be the D (6 bases). This clonotype was obtained from a man in his late teens or twenties in good health. Some clones in this sample may be carry-over from other donors' samples. Here the CDR3 DNA reads TGTGCCAGTAGTAAAAGACCCGGGACACCCGCCCTCGAGCAGTACTTC. Its protein is CASSKRPGTPALEQYF.